This T cell receptor (beta chain) was sequenced in a study of T cell changes during pregnancy in multiple sclerosis. Using immunoSEQ multiplex PCR, the repertoire was profiled, and TCRdb retains in-frame clones only, with some absent. The data show fewer than 50,000 clones, about 90% seen once. The ends lost 2 bases at V and 10 bases at J; junction bases unmatched: 7. The CDR3 sequence is 16 residues long. In germline, CDR1 is MNHEY, CDR2 SVGAGI. V gene TRBV6-5 combines with J gene TRBJ2-1; 14 positions agree with TRBD2. The clonotype originates from a female donor in good health, enrolled as a control in a pregnancy study. The sequencing used CD4+ T cells from peripheral blood mononuclear cells, collected in the second trimester of pregnancy. The CDR3 coding sequence is TGTGCCAGCAGTTACCTGACTAGCGGGGGGGCCGGGGAGCAGTTCTTC. Translating gives CASSYLTSGGAGEQFF.